This T cell receptor beta chain derives from a study of blood T cell repertoires in COVID-19. Study details: Donors in the United States, Italy and Spain gave samples during acute or convalescent COVID-19. The cDNA or gDNA used as material had been derived from T cells, B-cell-depleted T cells, or PBMCs.

Profiled with immunoSEQ multiplex PCR; TCRdb holds only in-frame clones, not every one. The table records over 250,000 clones, approximately 90% of them present only once. The V end lost 2 bases, the J end lost 7 bases, and 11 bases lay between the germline ends. Germline CDR1 is MNHEY and CDR2 is SVGEGT. CDR3 length equals 13 residues. Sequencing was carried out using peripheral blood. The receptor was derived from a woman aged 55-70 years with acute or convalescent COVID-19. The chain couples TRBV6-2 or TRBV6-3 to TRBJ1-2; D gene ambiguous. CDR3 amino acids: CASSYGRIRGYTF. The DNA of the CDR3 is TGTGCCAGCAGTTACGGGCGTATACGTGGCTACACCTTC.